Below, one TCR beta chain is given with its context. The read gets to within 3 residues of the CDR3 end, and the germline J gene fills in the rest. Germline V gene sequence: CDR1 KGHSH, CDR2 LQKENI. This CDR3 has 13 residues. This sample stems from a study of T cells in women clearing cervical HPV infection. For the study at large: Controls were women whose single incident HPV16 infection cleared within 12 months without precancer or cancer.

The repertoire was sequenced with immunoSEQ multiplex PCR; TCRdb's copy has only in-frame clones and lacks some. The sample spans tens of thousands of clones; the ten largest clones claim roughly 1.4%. This receptor was identified in a woman between 18 and 69 years old with a cervical HPV16 infection that either progressed to CIN3+ or cleared (not recorded which). The V and J genes are TRBV18 and TRBJ1-4; TRBD1 might be the D (6 bases). Sequenced: blood buffy coat. CDR3 bases read: TGTGCCAGCTCACGGGGGCTTGAATCACCA. Translation gives CASSRGLESP. The entire CDR3 protein reads CASSRGLESPLFF.